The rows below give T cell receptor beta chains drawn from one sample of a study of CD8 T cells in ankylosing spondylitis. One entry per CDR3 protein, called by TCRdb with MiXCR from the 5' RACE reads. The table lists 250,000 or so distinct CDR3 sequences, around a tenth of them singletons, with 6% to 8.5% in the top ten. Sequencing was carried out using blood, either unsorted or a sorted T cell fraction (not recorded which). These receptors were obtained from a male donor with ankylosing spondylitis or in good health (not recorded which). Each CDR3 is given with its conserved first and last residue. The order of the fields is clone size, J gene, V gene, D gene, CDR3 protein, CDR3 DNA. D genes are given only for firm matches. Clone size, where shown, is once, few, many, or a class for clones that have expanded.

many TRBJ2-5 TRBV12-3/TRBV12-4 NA CASSLGGTPETQYF TGTGCCAGCAGTTTGGGCGGGACCCCAGAGACCCAGTACTTC
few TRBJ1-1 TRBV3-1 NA CASSQGTGWAEAFF TGTGCCAGCAGCCAAGGTACGGGGTGGGCTGAAGCTTTCTTT
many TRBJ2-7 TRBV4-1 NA CASSQVAASDAYEQYF TGCGCCAGCAGCCAAGTGGCGGCTAGCGATGCCTACGAGCAGTACTTC
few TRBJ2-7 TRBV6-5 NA CASSASQGSGQQYF TGTGCCAGCAGCGCCTCGCAGGGTTCGGGTCAGCAGTACTTC
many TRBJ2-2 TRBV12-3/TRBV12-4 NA CASSLKYRANTGELFF TGTGCCAGCAGTTTAAAGTACAGAGCGAACACCGGGGAGCTGTTTTTT
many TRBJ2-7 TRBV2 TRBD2 CASSGTSGLSYEQYF TGTGCCAGCAGTGGGACTAGCGGACTCTCCTACGAGCAGTACTTC
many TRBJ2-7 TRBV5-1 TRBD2 CASSLHWGGIYEQYF TGCGCCAGCAGCTTGCATTGGGGGGGGATCTACGAGCAGTACTTC
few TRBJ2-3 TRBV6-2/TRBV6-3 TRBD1 CASRGGQQTDTQYF TGTGCCAGCAGAGGGGGACAGCAGACAGATACGCAGTATTTT
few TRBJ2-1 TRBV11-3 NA CASSREAVSSYNEQFF TGTGCCAGCAGCCGCGAAGCGGTCAGCTCCTACAATGAGCAGTTCTTC
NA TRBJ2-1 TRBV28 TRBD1 CASSSRDRVWGEQFF TGTGCCAGCAGTTCCCGGGACAGGGTCTGGGGTGAGCAGTTCTTC
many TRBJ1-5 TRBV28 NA CASRARENQPQHF TGTGCCAGCAGGGCCCGGGAAAATCAGCCCCAGCATTTT